What follows describes a single T cell receptor (beta chain). Germline loops: CDR1 LNHDA, CDR2 SQIVND (reference sequence). V lost 4 bases and J 6 bases, leaving 9 bases between the germline ends. The CDR3 runs 13 residues. These data belong to a study of blood T cell repertoires in COVID-19. As for the study in general: Acute and convalescent COVID-19 specimens originated in the United States, Italy and Spain. The analysed material was cDNA or gDNA that came from T cells, B-cell-depleted T cells, or PBMCs.

Original data processing: It was from reference gene primer amplification that nucleated cell counts were estimated. Method: immunoSEQ multiplex PCR; TCRdb's copy keeps in-frame clones and lacks some. V and J calls plus clone size are reproduced from that table; the DNA served to infer D and trimming. Of approximately 180,000 clones in the sample, approximately 89% are singletons; the top ten hold 2.5%. The specimen sequenced was peripheral blood. The chain recombines TRBV19 with TRBJ2-2; no firm D call. This sequence was found in a man between 35 and 55 years old with active or convalescent COVID-19. The CDR3 region is CASSTVRSGELFF. DNA for the CDR3: TGTGCCAGTAGTACAGTACGATCCGGGGAGCTGTTTTTT. Full variable domain (rest looked up from reference TRBV19 and TRBJ2-2): DGGITQSPKYLFRKEGQNVTLSCEQNLNHDAMYWYRQDPGQGLRLIYYSQIVNDFQKGDIAEGYSVSREKKESFPLTVTSAQKNPTAFYLCASSTVRSGELFFGEGSRLTVL.